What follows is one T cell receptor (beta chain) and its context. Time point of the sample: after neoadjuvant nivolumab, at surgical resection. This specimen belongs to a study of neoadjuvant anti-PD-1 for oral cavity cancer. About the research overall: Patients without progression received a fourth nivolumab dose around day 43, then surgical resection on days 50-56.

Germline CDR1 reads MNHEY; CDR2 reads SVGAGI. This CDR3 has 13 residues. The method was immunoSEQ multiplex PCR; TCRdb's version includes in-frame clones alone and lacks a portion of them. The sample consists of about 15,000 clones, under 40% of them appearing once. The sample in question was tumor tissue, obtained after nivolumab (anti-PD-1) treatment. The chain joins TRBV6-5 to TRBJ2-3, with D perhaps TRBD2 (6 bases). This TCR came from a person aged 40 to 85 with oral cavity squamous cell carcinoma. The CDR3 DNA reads TGTGGGAGTCGGGAGAGCGGCACAGATACGCAGTATTTT. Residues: CGSRESGTDTQYF.